A single sample is the source of the 15 T cell receptor beta chains below, sequenced in a study of cytomegalovirus exposure and HLA in healthy donors. It was with 60 Vbeta and 13 Jbeta primers that the PCR ran. Only in-frame clones appear in the TCRdb table, and some are missing; sequencing was by immunoSEQ multiplex PCR. The sample carries 200,000 or so clones, around 80% recorded once. The sequencing input was PBMCs. These receptor sequences come from a girl aged 2-10 years in good health and CMV-seronegative.

The gene calls are TRBV7-3 and TRBJ2-1; TRBD2 matches 8 bases. V trimming: 5 bases; J trimming: 8 bases; junction bases outside the gene matches: 14. The CDR3 runs to 16 residues. The germline gives CDR1 SGHTA, CDR2 FQGTGA. The CDR3 DNA reads as TGTGCCAGCAGCCCGGTCGGCGGGGGGACCCCACATGAGCAGTTCTTC. Its protein is CASSPVGGGTPHEQFF.

The rearrangement uses TRBV18 and TRBJ2-1; 7 bases fit TRBD2. The CDR3 length is 14 residues. V lost 6 bases and J lost 7; bases outside the gene matches: 9. Germline assignment: CDR1 KGHSH and CDR2 LQKENI. The CDR3 sequence: CASSERTSGNEQFF. DNA of the CDR3: TGTGCCAGCTCCGAGCGGACTAGTGGGAATGAGCAGTTCTTC.

In its sample, this clone was seen once. V and J are TRBV2 and TRBJ1-2, with D uncertain. Deletions cut 7 bases from V and 4 bases from J, with 16 bases between. This CDR3 comprises 14 residues. Germline CDR1 reads SNHLY; CDR2 reads FYNNEI. CDR3 amino acids: CASKTVAETYGYTF. The DNA for the CDR3 is TGTGCCAGCAAGACTGTGGCGGAGACCTATGGCTACACCTTC.

This chain uses TRBV5-1 with TRBJ2-4; TRBD1 matches 7 bases. The V and J ends lost 3 bases and 8 bases, in that order; junction bases with no gene match: 5. CDR3 length: 13 amino acids. Germline CDR1 is SGHRS and CDR2 is YFSETQ. The CDR3 bases are TGCGCCAGCAGCTCAGACAGGGTGGACATTCAGTACTTC. Translating it yields CASSSDRVDIQYF.

CDR3 region: CASSYRGQGTGELFF. CDR3 sequence (DNA): TGTGCCAGCAGTTACAGGGGACAGGGTACCGGGGAGCTGTTTTTT. The rearrangement uses TRBV6-6 and TRBJ2-2, with TRBD1 matching 9 bases. V dropped 2 bases and J dropped 5; count of bases not matched to a gene: 3. Germline V lookup: CDR1 MNHNY, CDR2 SVGAGI (reference sequence). The CDR3 covers 15 residues.

V gene TRBV7-9 combines with J gene TRBJ2-1; unclear D gene. This CDR3 spans 15 amino acids. Per germline, CDR1 SEHNR and CDR2 FQNEAQ (reference sequence). V lost 4 bases to trimming and J lost 1 base, with 11 bases between them. In DNA form, the CDR3 reads TGTGCCAGCAGCTCCCTTAGCAAGTCCTACAATGAGCAGTTCTTC. Residues: CASSSLSKSYNEQFF.

This clone was observed a handful of times. The chain carries TRBV5-4 and TRBJ2-7, with D possibly being TRBD2 (6 bases). The CDR3 runs to 14 residues. Per the germline V gene, CDR1 is SGHNT and CDR2 is YYREEE (reference sequence). Trimming removed 4 bases at V and 3 bases at J, with 14 bases between. The CDR3 DNA reads TGTGCCAGCAGCCGGCCCGGGAGTCGCTACGAGCAGTACTTC. This gives the protein CASSRPGSRYEQYF.

The V gene is TRBV27, the J gene TRBJ1-2, with D perhaps TRBD1 (5 bases). The CDR3 spans 14 residues. Germline V gene data show CDR1 as MNHEY and CDR2 as SMNVEV (reference sequence). V was trimmed by 3 bases and J by 4 bases, leaving 12 bases between them. The chain's CDR3 is CASSFRGESYGYTF. The DNA of the CDR3 is TGTGCCAGCAGTTTCCGGGGGGAGAGCTATGGCTACACCTTC.

The chain carries TRBV6-5 and TRBJ1-2; D ambiguous. The CDR3 has 11 residues. Germline CDR1 MNHEY, CDR2 SVGAGI. Trimming shortened V by 5 bases and J by 4 bases, and 5 bases separated the two germline ends. CDR3 protein: CASSPGYGYTF. In nucleotides, the CDR3 is TGTGCCAGCAGTCCAGGCTATGGCTACACCTTC.

The chain carries TRBV19 and TRBJ1-2; D is ambiguous. Germline V lookup: CDR1 LNHDA, CDR2 SQIVND (reference sequence). This CDR3 spans 14 amino acids. Trimming left V 3 bases short and J 0 bases short, with 8 bases between. Written as DNA, the CDR3 is TGTGCCAGTAGTATTGTAAACTCTAACTATGGCTACACCTTC. Protein product: CASSIVNSNYGYTF.

This clone has a handful of counts. The chain combines TRBV13 with TRBJ1-1; TRBD1 might be the D (5 bases). Germline V CDR1 and CDR2: PRHDT, FYEKMQ (reference sequence). V gave up 8 bases and J gave up 1 base, with 8 bases separating them. CDR3 length: 12 amino acids. The CDR3 DNA reads TGTGCCAGCCAGCAGGGGAACACTGAAGCTTTCTTT. Translating gives CASQQGNTEAFF. Complete variable domain (other parts from reference TRBV13 and TRBJ1-1): AAGVIQSPRHLIKEKRETATLKCYPIPRHDTVYWYQQGPGQDPQFLISFYEKMQSDKGSIPDRFSAQQFSDYHSELNMSSLELGDSALYFCASQQGNTEAFFGQGTRLTVV.

This CDR3 is CASSLAVSARGYGYTF. The CDR3 DNA is TGTGCCAGCAGCTTGGCCGTATCGGCTCGAGGTTATGGCTACACCTTC. The J gene is TRBJ1-2, the V gene TRBV5-6; the D is unclear. Germline CDR1 SGHDT, CDR2 YYEEEE. Trimming stripped 0 bases from V and 5 bases from J, with 17 bases between. The CDR3 covers 16 residues.

The chain is built from TRBV10-3 and TRBJ2-3; 11 bases fit TRBD2. The CDR3 is 15 residues long. Germline trimming cut 10 bases from V and 7 bases from J; bases unmatched to any gene: 13. Per the germline V gene, CDR1 is ENHRY and CDR2 is SYGVKD. CDR3 amino acids: CATLSTSGAPYTQYF. CDR3 DNA: TGTGCCACCCTATCGACTAGCGGGGCGCCCTATACGCAGTATTTT.

This clone was detected only a few times. CDR3: CASSESVNTEAFF. DNA of the CDR3: TGTGCCAGCAGCGAATCCGTGAACACTGAAGCTTTCTTT. V is TRBV9 and J is TRBJ1-1, with D hard to call. Trimming cost V 3 bases and J 0 bases, with 6 bases left between them. CDR1 SGDLS and CDR2 YYNGEE come from the germline V gene. This CDR3 is 13 amino acids long.

This clone was counted only a few times. V gene TRBV5-5 combines with J gene TRBJ1-1, with D possibly matching TRBD1 (6 bases). Looked up from germline, CDR1 is SGHKS and CDR2 is YYEKEE (reference sequence). The length of the CDR3 is 13 residues. Deletions cut 0 bases from V and 3 bases from J, with 6 bases between. The CDR3 bases are TGTGCCAGCAGCTTGGACAGGGACACTGAAGCTTTCTTT. Translated: CASSLDRDTEAFF.